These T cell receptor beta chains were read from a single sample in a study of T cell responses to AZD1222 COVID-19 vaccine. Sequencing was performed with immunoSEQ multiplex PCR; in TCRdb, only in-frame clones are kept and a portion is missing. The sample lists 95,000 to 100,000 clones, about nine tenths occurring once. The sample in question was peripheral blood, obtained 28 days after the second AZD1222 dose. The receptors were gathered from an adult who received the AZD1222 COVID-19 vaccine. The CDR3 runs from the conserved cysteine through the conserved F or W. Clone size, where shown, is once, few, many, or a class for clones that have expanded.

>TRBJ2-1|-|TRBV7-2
CASSSLAGLYNEQFF
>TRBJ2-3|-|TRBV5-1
CASSLEASGSFPDTQYF
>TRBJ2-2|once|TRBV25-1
CASSRSMGTGELFF
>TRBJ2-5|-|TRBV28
CASIVTGEETQYF
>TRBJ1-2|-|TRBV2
CASSEALDIGYGYTF
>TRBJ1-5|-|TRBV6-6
CASSDRVVDQPQHF
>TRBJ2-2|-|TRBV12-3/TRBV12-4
CASSSRAAGELFF
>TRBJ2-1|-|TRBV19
CASSPTINEQFF
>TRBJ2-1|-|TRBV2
CASSGSLHNEQFF
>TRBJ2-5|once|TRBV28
CASSFGAGLVETQYF